This T cell receptor beta chain appears in the sequencing data of a study of blood T cell repertoires in COVID-19. Study-wide context: The United States, Italy and Spain were the sources of the acute and convalescent COVID-19 samples.

Data came from immunoSEQ multiplex PCR; TCRdb stores just in-frame clones and leaves some out. The table includes fewer than 400,000 clones, around 85% detected once. The germline V and J ends were trimmed by 5 bases and 5 bases, with 18 bases remaining between them. The germline CDR1 and CDR2 sequences are MDHEN and SYDVKM. This CDR3 is 15 amino acids long. Donors were grouped by their self-reported clinical history. A PCR-confirmed or clinician-diagnosed COVID-19 case had contacted exposed participants within 2 weeks of entry. The sequenced sample was PBMCs or T cells enriched from blood (not recorded which). This clonotype was sampled from a woman younger than 45 who had been exposed to COVID-19. The rearrangement joins TRBV28 to TRBJ2-5, with D possibly being TRBD1 (5 bases). DNA of the CDR3: TGTGCCAGCAGTCTCCCTCCTTCAGGGATCGAGACCCAGTACTTC. This sequence encodes CASSLPPSGIETQYF.